The 27 T cell receptor beta chains in this list originate from one sample, sequenced in a study of shared clonotypes between healthy human individuals. Produced via immunoSEQ multiplex PCR; TCRdb's table is partial and in-frame only. The sample yields nearly 2 million clones, around 96% seen once. The naive CD8 population came from CD45RO-negative cells selected for CCR7, without terminally differentiated effector memory CD45RA+ cells. The source material was naive CD8+ T cells sorted from blood. The receptors derive from a man aged 18 to 35 in good health.

This chain connects TRBV7-8 to TRBJ1-4; D possibly corresponds to TRBD1 (6 bases). In germline, CDR1 is SGHVS, CDR2 FQNEAQ. The CDR3 sequence is 15 residues long. Trimming left V 5 bases short and J 4 bases short, with 14 bases between. The CDR3 spells CASSVKRGLNEKLFF. As DNA, the CDR3 is TGTGCCAGCAGCGTGAAGCGGGGGCTTAATGAAAAACTGTTTTTT.

Concerning this clone: The sample holds other DNA sequences that translate to the same CDR3. The chain has TRBV11-2 and TRBJ2-7, with D uncertain. CDR1 and CDR2 from the germline V gene are SGHAT and FQNNGV. The CDR3 loop spans 13 amino acids. The V end lost 1 base, the J end lost 2 bases, and 6 bases lay between the germline ends. In DNA, the CDR3 is TGTGCCAGCAGCTTAGGTGTTCCCTACGAGCAGTACTTC. Protein product: CASSLGVPYEQYF.

This rearrangement joins TRBV28 to TRBJ2-7, with 11 bases identical to TRBD2. The CDR3 loop spans 16 amino acids. Trimming at V came to 7 bases and at J to 0 bases, leaving 8 bases not matched to a gene. Germline CDR1 MDHEN, CDR2 SYDVKM. The CDR3 sequence is CASIGTSGARSYEQYF. The CDR3 DNA is TGTGCCAGCATCGGGACTAGCGGAGCTCGCTCCTACGAGCAGTACTTC.

J is TRBJ1-4 and V is TRBV10-2; D unclear. The CDR3 is made up of 13 amino acids. Germline assignment: CDR1 WSHSY and CDR2 SAAADI. V lost 7 bases and J lost 4, with 10 bases in between. The CDR3: CASKDRNNEKLFF. The CDR3 region has the DNA TGCGCCAGCAAGGATCGGAATAATGAAAAACTGTTTTTT.

This rearrangement joins TRBV6-6 to TRBJ2-7; D is uncertain. With 5 bases removed from V and 1 base from J, the gap between germline ends came to 9 bases. Germline CDR1 is MNHNY and CDR2 is SVGAGI (reference sequence). This CDR3 contains 13 residues. CDR3 residues: CASSKGWSYEQYF. The CDR3 DNA sequence: TGTGCCAGCAGTAAAGGGTGGTCCTACGAGCAGTACTTC.

The chain employs TRBV7-9 and TRBJ2-2, with 7 bases fitting TRBD1. V trimming: 3 bases; J trimming: 5 bases; junction bases outside the gene matches: 9. CDR1 and CDR2 (germline): SEHNR, FQNEAQ (reference sequence). The CDR3 loop spans 16 amino acids. The CDR3, as DNA: TGTGCCAGCAGCTTGCGCTCCGGGACAGCGACCGGGGAGCTGTTTTTT. Its translation is CASSLRSGTATGELFF.

This rearrangement joins TRBV19 to TRBJ1-5, with D maybe TRBD1 (5 bases). Germline V lookup: CDR1 LNHDA, CDR2 SQIVND (reference sequence). V was pared by 6 bases and J by 2 bases, with 11 bases between. The CDR3 covers 14 residues. DNA of the CDR3: TGTGCCAGTAGCCAGGGTCTGGGCAATCAGCCCCAGCATTTT. Translated, it gives CASSQGLGNQPQHF.

The CDR3 nucleotides read TGTGCCAGCAGCGTAGCTATCAGTTCGGACATTCAGTACTTC. It codes for CASSVAISSDIQYF. The chain combines TRBV9 with TRBJ2-4; D not resolved. The CDR3 has 14 amino acids. V gave up 0 bases and J gave up 8 bases, with 12 bases separating them. CDR1 is SGDLS and CDR2 is YYNGEE in the germline V gene.

This chain connects TRBV5-4 to TRBJ2-1; D remains unclear. Germline loops: CDR1 SGHNT, CDR2 YYREEE (reference sequence). The CDR3 is 14 amino acids. V lost 2 bases and J lost 4, with 10 bases in between. The CDR3 nucleotides are TGTGCCAGCAGCTTATGGGATCTATACAATGAGCAGTTCTTC. As protein: CASSLWDLYNEQFF.

J is TRBJ2-1 and V is TRBV7-9, with D possibly called TRBD1 or TRBD2 (5 bases each). This CDR3 comprises 17 residues. Germline assignment: CDR1 SEHNR and CDR2 FQNEAQ (reference sequence). Trimming removed 5 bases at V and 0 bases at J, with 17 bases between. CDR3 region: CASSQRDRPSSYNEQFF. The CDR3 coding sequence is TGTGCCAGCAGCCAGAGGGACCGACCGAGCTCCTACAATGAGCAGTTCTTC.

The CDR3 reads CASSPGPNTGELFF. The CDR3 DNA reads as TGTGCCAGCAGCCCGGGCCCGAACACCGGGGAGCTGTTTTTT. The chain carries TRBV5-6 and TRBJ2-2; D is unresolved. Trimming took off 4 bases at V and 0 bases at J, with 7 bases between the two ends. Germline-derived CDR1 and CDR2 are SGHDT and YYEEEE. The CDR3 totals 14 residues.

Points on this clone: Being one base from a much bigger clone, this may be a read error. Additional DNA sequences in this sample encode the identical CDR3. The CDR3 is CASSYPESYEQYF. The CDR3 bases are TGTGCCAGCAGTTACCCGGAGTCCTACGAGCAGTACTTC. The chain carries TRBV6-5 and TRBJ2-7; no reliable D call. The CDR3 runs 13 residues. The V end lost 2 bases, the J end lost 1 base, and 6 bases lay between the germline ends. Germline V gene lookup returns CDR1 MNHEY and CDR2 SVGAGI.

The genes are TRBV9 and TRBJ1-2; 9 bases agree with TRBD1. The CDR3 has 15 amino acids. Germline CDR1 reads SGDLS; CDR2 reads YYNGEE. With 0 bases clipped from V and 6 bases from J, the junction kept 6 bases outside the gene matches. The CDR3 bases are TGTGCCAGCAGCGTAGAGGAAGGACAGGGGAATGGCTACACCTTC. Its translation: CASSVEEGQGNGYTF.

This chain links TRBV9 with TRBJ2-1; 9 bases are a match to TRBD2. The CDR3 has 15 residues. CDR1 is SGDLS, CDR2 YYNGEE, per germline. The ends lost 0 bases at V and 4 bases at J; junction bases unmatched: 2. The CDR3 region has the DNA TGTGCCAGCAGCGTAGGTAGCGGGAGATACAATGAGCAGTTCTTC. Its protein is CASSVGSGRYNEQFF.

The chain combines TRBV7-6 with TRBJ2-3, with TRBD2 identical over 10 bases. The CDR3 is made up of 15 amino acids. V dropped 2 bases and J dropped 4; count of bases not matched to a gene: 3. Germline V CDR1 and CDR2: SGHVS, FNYEAQ. The CDR3 is CASSLSGGEADTQYF. CDR3 coding DNA: TGTGCCAGCAGCTTAAGCGGGGGGGAGGCAGATACGCAGTATTTT.

For this clone: The same CDR3 also results from other DNA sequences found in this sample. This chain uses TRBV9 with TRBJ2-1; perhaps TRBD2 as D (6 bases). V shed 3 bases and J shed 4 bases, with 8 bases lying between them. Germline V gene data show CDR1 as SGDLS and CDR2 as YYNGEE. The CDR3 sequence is 13 residues long. CDR3 nucleotides: TGTGCCAGCAGCGATGGAGGGTACAATGAGCAGTTCTTC. It yields the protein CASSDGGYNEQFF.

The CDR3 here is CASSQRDAENQPQHF. As DNA, the CDR3 is TGCGCCAGCAGCCAAAGGGACGCGGAAAATCAGCCCCAGCATTTT. The chain uses TRBV4-1 and TRBJ1-5; TRBD1 might be the D (5 bases). The CDR3 loop spans 15 amino acids. The V gene's germline CDR1 is MGHRA and CDR2 YSYEKL. The ends were cut back, 2 bases at V and 4 bases at J, with 12 bases in the middle.

This clone came up a few times. Other DNA sequences in the sample encode the same CDR3. This chain joins TRBV5-6 and TRBJ2-7; a weak D match, TRBD1 (5 bases). This CDR3 has 13 residues. Trimming pared 4 bases from V and 4 bases from J, leaving 12 bases between. Per germline, CDR1 SGHDT and CDR2 YYEEEE. CDR3 in amino acids: CASSLEGAYEQYF. The CDR3 region has the DNA TGTGCCAGCAGCCTAGAAGGGGCTTACGAGCAGTACTTC.

The chain carries TRBV2 and TRBJ2-1, with 9 bases matching TRBD1. Germline trimming cut 8 bases from V and 4 bases from J; bases unmatched to any gene: 9. Germline CDR1 and CDR2: SNHLY and FYNNEI. The CDR3 has 15 amino acids. This CDR3 reads CASLQGAVPYNEQFF. CDR3 bases: TGTGCCAGCTTACAGGGGGCGGTCCCTTACAATGAGCAGTTCTTC.

The V and J genes are TRBV27 and TRBJ2-1; 7 nucleotides line up with TRBD1. From germline, CDR1 is MNHEY and CDR2 SMNVEV (reference sequence). This CDR3 region has 15 residues. Trimming cost V 3 bases and J 7 bases; bases outside gene matches: 9. The CDR3 DNA reads as TGTGCCAGCAGTTTGCTCTCCGACAGGGAGAATGAGCAGTTCTTC. Translation gives CASSLLSDRENEQFF.

The chain combines TRBV5-5 with TRBJ1-6; 8 bases agree with TRBD1. Trimming removed 4 bases from V and 6 bases from J; junction bases left unmatched: 9. The CDR3 has 16 amino acids. The germline V gene encodes CDR1 SGHKS and CDR2 YYEKEE (reference sequence). CDR3: CASSIRTTGVNSPLHF. The CDR3 nucleotides are TGTGCCAGCAGCATACGAACGACAGGGGTTAATTCACCCCTCCACTTT.

The chain recombines TRBV27 with TRBJ1-6; D not certain. The CDR3 is made up of 14 amino acids. Looked up from germline, CDR1 is MNHEY and CDR2 is SMNVEV (reference sequence). Trimming stripped 5 bases from V and 5 bases from J, with 10 bases between. The CDR3 DNA sequence: TGTGCCAGCAGTCCCGGGCTCAATAATTCACCCCTCCACTTT. The encoded protein is CASSPGLNNSPLHF.

This chain connects TRBV5-4 to TRBJ2-3, with D perhaps matching TRBD1 or TRBD2 (5 bases each). Germline V CDR1 and CDR2: SGHNT, YYREEE (reference sequence). Trimming cost V 4 bases and J 5 bases, with 14 bases left between them. The CDR3 contains 14 residues. CDR3 nucleotides: TGTGCCAGCAGCCCCGGGGACGGTGGAGATACGCAGTATTTT. It yields the protein CASSPGDGGDTQYF. The complete variable domain, with remaining parts taken from reference TRBV5-4 and TRBJ2-3, reads ETGVTQSPTHLIKTRGQQVTLRCSSQSGHNTVSWYQQALGQGPQFIFQYYREEENGRGNFPPRFSGLQFPNYSSELNVNALELDDSALYLCASSPGDGGDTQYFGPGTRLTVL.

This clone was observed once. The V call is TRBV4-1, the J call TRBJ2-3; D is undetermined. V was shortened by 1 base and J by 0 bases, with 11 bases between the two germline ends. Germline assignment: CDR1 MGHRA and CDR2 YSYEKL. The CDR3 contains 16 residues. The CDR3 loop is CASSQVLYTSTDTQYF. CDR3 DNA: TGCGCCAGCAGCCAAGTTCTGTACACTAGCACAGATACGCAGTATTTT.

The CDR3 region is CASSPPQGAGEQYF. Here the CDR3 DNA reads TGTGCCAGCTCACCACCGCAGGGGGCGGGCGAGCAGTACTTC. The chain recombines TRBV18 with TRBJ2-7, with 8 bases fitting TRBD1. The CDR3 has 14 residues. The germline V gene encodes CDR1 KGHSH and CDR2 LQKENI. J was trimmed by 6 bases and V by 0 bases; bases with no gene match: 4. Full variable domain (missing parts from reference TRBV18 and TRBJ2-7): NAGVMQNPRHLVRRRGQEARLRCSPMKGHSHVYWYRQLPEEGLKFMVYLQKENIIDESGMPKERFSAEFPKEGPSILRIQQVVRGDSAAYFCASSPPQGAGEQYFGPGTRLTVT.

The V call is TRBV21-1, the J call TRBJ1-5. TRBV21-1 is designated a pseudogene. This CDR3 comprises 17 residues. The CDR3 sequence: CASSKALGKESNQPQHF. In nucleotides, the CDR3 is TGTGCCAGCAGCAAAGCTCTCGGGAAGGAGAGCAATCAGCCCCAGCATTTT.

The rearrangement uses TRBV5-1 and TRBJ2-7; a weak D match, TRBD2 (5 bases). In germline, CDR1 is SGHRS, CDR2 YFSETQ. V lost 1 base to trimming and J lost 0 bases, with 23 bases between them. The CDR3 has 19 amino acids. CDR3 nucleotide sequence: TGCGCCAGCAGCTTGAATCCACTTGGTGGTTCGGGAAGCTCCTACGAGCAGTACTTC. Its translation: CASSLNPLGGSGSSYEQYF.